Below, one T cell receptor beta chain is given with its context. The antigen is not known. The source of the sample is a study of glioma-infiltrating T cells. TCR alpha and beta CDR3 regions were amplified from RNA using iRepertoire nested multiplex PCR. Input was roughly 100-450 ng of tissue mRNA or PBMC total RNA. TCRdb re-analysed the multiplex PCR reads in MiXCR, keeping a single row per CDR3 protein. The data contain under 200,000 distinct CDR3 sequences, around 42% of them singletons. This CDR3 region has 16 residues. Trimming cost V 2 bases and J 4 bases; bases outside gene matches: 7. CDR1 and CDR2 (germline): LGHDT, YNNKEL (reference sequence). Study-level results: Very few CDR3 sequences were shared between tissue and blood. Non-neoplastic patients had below-expected tissue-blood divergence, while all gliomas exceeded expectation.

Sequencing was performed on glioma tissue, nonneoplastic brain tissue, or PBMCs (not recorded which). The chain couples TRBV3-1 to TRBJ2-1; 8 bases are shared with TRBD1. This sequence was found in a human donor with low-grade glioma or glioblastoma, undergoing nonglioma brain surgery, or in good health (not recorded which). CDR3 region: CASSQPQGAGYNEQFF. The CDR3 bases are TGTGCCAGCAGCCAACCCCAGGGGGCGGGTTACAATGAGCAGTTCTTC.